These T cell receptor beta chains were read from a single sample in a study of neoadjuvant anti-PD-1 for oral cavity cancer. Using immunoSEQ multiplex PCR, the repertoire was profiled, and TCRdb retains in-frame clones only, with some absent. Counted here are 12,000 to 15,000 clones, less than 75% occurring once; the ten biggest clones make up 2% to 2.5%. Here the sequenced sample was PBMCs, taken before nivolumab (anti-PD-1) treatment. All receptors derive from a person aged 35 to 85 with oral cavity squamous cell carcinoma. Both conserved end residues are part of each CDR3. D genes are given only for firm matches. Not all rows give a size; the values are once, few, many and, for expanded clones, a class.

V gene: TRBV9
D gene: .
clone size: .
J gene: TRBJ2-1
CDR3 protein: CASSSLRGVYNEQFF
CDR3 DNA: TGTGCCAGCAGCTCCCTCAGGGGGGTTTACAATGAGCAGTTCTTC

V gene: TRBV19
D gene: .
clone size: few
J gene: TRBJ1-3
CDR3 protein: CASRPSGVDTSGNTIYF
CDR3 DNA: TGTGCCAGTAGACCTTCTGGGGTGGACACCTCTGGAAACACCATATATTTT

V gene: TRBV27
D gene: .
clone size: once
J gene: TRBJ2-7
CDR3 protein: CASSLRYEQYF
CDR3 DNA: TGTGCCAGCAGTTTAAGGTACGAGCAGTACTTC

V gene: TRBV6-4
D gene: TRBD1
clone size: .
J gene: TRBJ1-6
CDR3 protein: CASSERTGVSPLHF
CDR3 DNA: TGTGCCAGCAGTGAAAGGACAGGGGTCTCACCCCTCCACTTT

V gene: TRBV10-2
D gene: .
clone size: .
J gene: TRBJ1-1
CDR3 protein: CASSGGTVRRGVSEAFF
CDR3 DNA: TGCGCCAGCAGTGGGGGCACAGTGCGCCGCGGTGTCTCTGAAGCTTTCTTT

V gene: TRBV5-1
D gene: TRBD2
clone size: .
J gene: TRBJ2-1
CDR3 protein: CASSLVSGSGNEQFF
CDR3 DNA: TGCGCCAGCAGCTTGGTTAGCGGGAGCGGCAATGAGCAGTTCTTC

V gene: TRBV4-1
D gene: .
clone size: few
J gene: TRBJ1-2
CDR3 protein: CASSQVWGGNYGYTF
CDR3 DNA: TGCGCCAGCAGCCAGGTCTGGGGGGGAAACTATGGCTACACCTTC

V gene: TRBV12-5
D gene: .
clone size: .
J gene: TRBJ2-1
CDR3 protein: CASGLGNEQFF
CDR3 DNA: TGTGCTAGTGGTTTGGGTAATGAGCAGTTCTTC

V gene: TRBV7-2
D gene: .
clone size: .
J gene: TRBJ1-1
CDR3 protein: CASRQLQGSTEAFF
CDR3 DNA: TGTGCCAGCAGGCAACTACAGGGCAGCACTGAAGCTTTCTTT

V gene: TRBV5-1
D gene: TRBD1
clone size: .
J gene: TRBJ2-7
CDR3 protein: CASSLVAGGQYEQYF
CDR3 DNA: TGCGCCAGCAGCTTGGTGGCAGGGGGCCAGTACGAGCAGTACTTC

V gene: TRBV7-7
D gene: .
clone size: .
J gene: TRBJ2-2
CDR3 protein: CASSLGVAGELFF
CDR3 DNA: TGTGCTAGCAGCTTAGGAGTTGCGGGGGAGCTGTTTTTT

V gene: TRBV7-2
D gene: .
clone size: .
J gene: TRBJ1-6
CDR3 protein: CASSFHGTYNSPLHF
CDR3 DNA: TGTGCCAGCAGCTTTCATGGTACCTATAATTCACCCCTCCACTTT

V gene: TRBV5-1
D gene: TRBD1
clone size: .
J gene: TRBJ1-1
CDR3 protein: CASSKDRGPLGTEAFF
CDR3 DNA: TGCGCCAGCAGCAAAGACAGGGGCCCCTTAGGAACTGAAGCTTTCTTT

V gene: TRBV6-5
D gene: .
clone size: .
J gene: TRBJ1-1
CDR3 protein: CASSNTRTANTEAFF
CDR3 DNA: TGTGCCAGCAGTAACACTCGGACAGCTAACACTGAAGCTTTCTTT

V gene: TRBV18
D gene: TRBD1
clone size: .
J gene: TRBJ1-1
CDR3 protein: CASSPSNRGNTEAFF
CDR3 DNA: TGTGCCAGCTCACCTTCAAACAGGGGGAACACTGAAGCTTTCTTT

V gene: TRBV19
D gene: TRBD1
clone size: few
J gene: TRBJ1-2
CDR3 protein: CASTPWDRGGYTF
CDR3 DNA: TGTGCCAGTACCCCCTGGGACAGGGGAGGCTACACCTTC

V gene: TRBV2
D gene: .
clone size: .
J gene: TRBJ2-1
CDR3 protein: CASRGTRSSYNEQFF
CDR3 DNA: TGTGCCAGCAGGGGGACCCGCAGCTCCTACAATGAGCAGTTCTTC

V gene: TRBV5-6
D gene: .
clone size: few
J gene: TRBJ1-4
CDR3 protein: CASSSLSGVANEKLFF
CDR3 DNA: TGTGCCAGCAGCTCCCTTTCCGGGGTGGCTAATGAAAAACTGTTTTTT

V gene: TRBV9
D gene: TRBD2
clone size: once
J gene: TRBJ2-1
CDR3 protein: CASSVASTSGEAGWDEQFF
CDR3 DNA: TGTGCCAGCAGCGTAGCTTCGACTAGCGGGGAGGCTGGGTGGGATGAGCAGTTCTTC

V gene: TRBV6-5
D gene: TRBD1
clone size: few
J gene: TRBJ1-5
CDR3 protein: CASSSDRGTQPQHF
CDR3 DNA: TGTGCCAGCAGTTCCGACAGGGGAACTCAGCCCCAGCATTTT

V gene: TRBV5-1
D gene: .
clone size: .
J gene: TRBJ1-4
CDR3 protein: CASSGGTLRQKNEKLFF
CDR3 DNA: TGCGCCAGCAGCGGGGGGACCTTAAGACAGAAGAATGAAAAACTGTTTTTT

V gene: TRBV29-1
D gene: .
clone size: .
J gene: TRBJ1-1
CDR3 protein: CSVQTGMGTEAFF
CDR3 DNA: TGCAGCGTTCAAACAGGGATGGGGACTGAAGCTTTCTTT

V gene: TRBV2
D gene: .
clone size: .
J gene: TRBJ1-1
CDR3 protein: CASSDRRELYTEAFF
CDR3 DNA: TGTGCCAGCAGTGATAGGCGGGAATTGTACACTGAAGCTTTCTTT

V gene: TRBV11-2
D gene: TRBD2
clone size: .
J gene: TRBJ2-5
CDR3 protein: CASTEGGPWAQYF
CDR3 DNA: TGTGCCAGCACGGAGGGAGGGCCTTGGGCCCAGTACTTC

V gene: TRBV11-3
D gene: .
clone size: once
J gene: TRBJ2-3
CDR3 protein: CASSLGGATDTQYF
CDR3 DNA: TGTGCCAGCTCTCTAGGGGGGGCGACAGATACGCAGTATTTT

V gene: TRBV18
D gene: .
clone size: .
J gene: TRBJ2-2
CDR3 protein: CASSPRRYTNTGELFF
CDR3 DNA: TGTGCCAGCTCACCACGGAGATATACGAACACCGGGGAGCTGTTTTTT

V gene: TRBV6-5
D gene: .
clone size: .
J gene: TRBJ1-4
CDR3 protein: CASSYRGVPNEKLFF
CDR3 DNA: TGTGCCAGCAGTTACCGGGGAGTCCCTAATGAAAAACTGTTTTTT

V gene: TRBV2
D gene: TRBD1
clone size: .
J gene: TRBJ2-5
CDR3 protein: CASSSDRAETQYF
CDR3 DNA: TGTGCCAGCAGTTCTGACAGGGCTGAGACCCAGTACTTC

V gene: TRBV6-1
D gene: TRBD2
clone size: .
J gene: TRBJ2-1
CDR3 protein: CASSALGAGGPRSSYNEQFF
CDR3 DNA: TGTGCCAGCAGTGCCCTAGGAGCGGGGGGCCCCCGTAGCTCCTACAATGAGCAGTTCTTC

V gene: TRBV5-4
D gene: .
clone size: few
J gene: TRBJ2-2
CDR3 protein: CASSSPGQGVITGELFF
CDR3 DNA: TGTGCCAGCAGCTCCCCCGGGCAGGGCGTCATCACCGGGGAGCTGTTTTTT

V gene: TRBV19
D gene: .
clone size: .
J gene: TRBJ1-6
CDR3 protein: CASRDSNNSPLHF
CDR3 DNA: TGTGCCAGTAGGGACAGCAATAATTCACCCCTCCACTTT

V gene: TRBV5-1
D gene: TRBD2
clone size: .
J gene: TRBJ2-1
CDR3 protein: CASSRAGTSGIDEQFF
CDR3 DNA: TGCGCCAGCAGCCGGGCCGGGACTAGCGGGATCGATGAGCAGTTCTTC

V gene: TRBV5-4
D gene: .
clone size: .
J gene: TRBJ2-7
CDR3 protein: CASSLSGGQFYEQYF
CDR3 DNA: TGTGCCAGCAGCCTGTCTGGCGGACAGTTCTACGAGCAGTACTTC

V gene: TRBV10-3
D gene: .
clone size: once
J gene: TRBJ2-7
CDR3 protein: CAIRRGDTYEQYF
CDR3 DNA: TGTGCCATTCGGAGAGGGGACACCTACGAGCAGTACTTC

V gene: TRBV5-4
D gene: TRBD2
clone size: .
J gene: TRBJ2-2
CDR3 protein: CASSLGTSGSGELFF
CDR3 DNA: TGTGCCAGCAGCTTGGGTACTAGCGGGAGCGGGGAGCTGTTTTTT

V gene: TRBV6-5
D gene: .
clone size: .
J gene: TRBJ2-7
CDR3 protein: CASSYPGPYEQYF
CDR3 DNA: TGTGCCAGCAGTTACCCAGGGCCCTACGAGCAGTACTTC

V gene: TRBV4-1
D gene: TRBD1
clone size: .
J gene: TRBJ2-7
CDR3 protein: CASSQGLRDRWRTYEQYF
CDR3 DNA: TGCGCCAGCAGCCAAGGCCTCCGGGACAGGTGGCGGACCTACGAGCAGTACTTC

V gene: TRBV6-5
D gene: .
clone size: few
J gene: TRBJ2-7
CDR3 protein: CASSYNRGAYEQYF
CDR3 DNA: TGTGCCAGCAGTTACAACAGAGGGGCCTACGAGCAGTACTTC

V gene: TRBV27
D gene: .
clone size: .
J gene: TRBJ1-2
CDR3 protein: CASSPSGRFEYTF
CDR3 DNA: TGTGCCAGCAGTCCCTCCGGGAGGTTTGAATACACCTTC

V gene: TRBV18
D gene: .
clone size: few
J gene: TRBJ1-5
CDR3 protein: CASSPFGGHQPQHF
CDR3 DNA: TGTGCCAGCTCACCATTTGGCGGACATCAGCCCCAGCATTTT

V gene: TRBV19
D gene: .
clone size: few
J gene: TRBJ1-1
CDR3 protein: CASSIDITAEDTEAFF
CDR3 DNA: TGTGCCAGTAGTATAGATATAACGGCCGAGGACACTGAAGCTTTCTTT

V gene: TRBV5-1
D gene: .
clone size: .
J gene: TRBJ1-2
CDR3 protein: CASSPRTDIYGYTF
CDR3 DNA: TGCGCCAGCAGCCCCCGGACAGACATCTATGGCTACACCTTC

V gene: TRBV19
D gene: .
clone size: .
J gene: TRBJ2-3
CDR3 protein: CASSLGSRADTQYF
CDR3 DNA: TGTGCCAGTAGTCTTGGGAGTAGGGCAGATACGCAGTATTTT

V gene: TRBV5-5
D gene: .
clone size: .
J gene: TRBJ1-1
CDR3 protein: CASSFISWGTEAFF
CDR3 DNA: TGTGCCAGCAGCTTCATTTCGTGGGGCACTGAAGCTTTCTTT

V gene: TRBV5-5
D gene: TRBD1
clone size: .
J gene: TRBJ2-7
CDR3 protein: CASSLTGVGEQYF
CDR3 DNA: TGTGCCAGCAGCTTGACAGGGGTTGGGGAGCAGTACTTC

V gene: TRBV5-1
D gene: .
clone size: .
J gene: TRBJ1-6
CDR3 protein: CASSNAGFDSPLHF
CDR3 DNA: TGCGCCAGCAGCAACGCTGGTTTCGACTCACCCCTCCACTTT

V gene: TRBV5-6
D gene: .
clone size: .
J gene: TRBJ2-5
CDR3 protein: CASSLAGAYQETQYF
CDR3 DNA: TGTGCCAGCAGCTTAGCAGGGGCATATCAAGAGACCCAGTACTTC

V gene: TRBV5-1
D gene: .
clone size: once
J gene: TRBJ1-4
CDR3 protein: CASSPGQSNEKLFF
CDR3 DNA: TGCGCCAGCAGCCCCGGACAGTCTAATGAAAAACTGTTTTTT

V gene: TRBV5-6
D gene: .
clone size: .
J gene: TRBJ2-5
CDR3 protein: CASSFGDGGTQYF
CDR3 DNA: TGTGCCAGCAGCTTCGGTGACGGGGGGACCCAGTACTTC

V gene: TRBV6-5
D gene: .
clone size: .
J gene: TRBJ2-2
CDR3 protein: CASTALLTGELFF
CDR3 DNA: TGTGCCAGCACAGCTCTCCTCACCGGGGAGCTGTTTTTT

V gene: TRBV5-1
D gene: .
clone size: .
J gene: TRBJ1-2
CDR3 protein: CASSLGGSANYGYTF
CDR3 DNA: TGCGCCAGCAGCTTGGGGGGCAGCGCTAACTATGGCTACACCTTC

V gene: TRBV6-1
D gene: .
clone size: few
J gene: TRBJ1-2
CDR3 protein: CASRGTDYGYTF
CDR3 DNA: TGTGCCAGCAGGGGGACGGATTATGGCTACACCTTC

V gene: TRBV27
D gene: TRBD2
clone size: .
J gene: TRBJ2-7
CDR3 protein: CASIGTSGGYEQYF
CDR3 DNA: TGTGCCAGCATTGGCACTAGCGGGGGCTACGAGCAGTACTTC

V gene: TRBV2
D gene: .
clone size: few
J gene: TRBJ1-6
CDR3 protein: CASSEAPNSPLHF
CDR3 DNA: TGTGCCAGCAGTGAAGCGCCTAATTCACCCCTCCACTTT

V gene: TRBV7-2
D gene: TRBD1
clone size: .
J gene: TRBJ1-5
CDR3 protein: CASSSGQGNNQPQHF
CDR3 DNA: TGTGCCAGCAGCTCGGGACAGGGGAACAATCAGCCCCAGCATTTT

V gene: TRBV11-3
D gene: .
clone size: .
J gene: TRBJ1-1
CDR3 protein: CASSRTRNTEAFF
CDR3 DNA: TGTGCCAGCAGCCGAACAAGGAACACTGAAGCTTTCTTT

V gene: TRBV2
D gene: TRBD1
clone size: .
J gene: TRBJ2-7
CDR3 protein: CASSQDRGKREQYF
CDR3 DNA: TGTGCCAGCAGCCAAGACAGGGGGAAACGCGAGCAGTACTTC

V gene: TRBV5-4
D gene: TRBD1
clone size: .
J gene: TRBJ2-7
CDR3 protein: CASSSDRGHFEQYF
CDR3 DNA: TGTGCCAGCAGCTCGGACAGGGGGCATTTCGAGCAGTACTTC

V gene: TRBV28
D gene: .
clone size: .
J gene: TRBJ2-7
CDR3 protein: CASSLEESYEQYF
CDR3 DNA: TGTGCCAGCAGTTTAGAGGAGTCCTACGAGCAGTACTTC

V gene: TRBV6-1
D gene: TRBD2
clone size: .
J gene: TRBJ2-5
CDR3 protein: CASSEGNGRGETQYF
CDR3 DNA: TGTGCCAGCAGTGAAGGAAACGGGAGGGGAGAGACCCAGTACTTC